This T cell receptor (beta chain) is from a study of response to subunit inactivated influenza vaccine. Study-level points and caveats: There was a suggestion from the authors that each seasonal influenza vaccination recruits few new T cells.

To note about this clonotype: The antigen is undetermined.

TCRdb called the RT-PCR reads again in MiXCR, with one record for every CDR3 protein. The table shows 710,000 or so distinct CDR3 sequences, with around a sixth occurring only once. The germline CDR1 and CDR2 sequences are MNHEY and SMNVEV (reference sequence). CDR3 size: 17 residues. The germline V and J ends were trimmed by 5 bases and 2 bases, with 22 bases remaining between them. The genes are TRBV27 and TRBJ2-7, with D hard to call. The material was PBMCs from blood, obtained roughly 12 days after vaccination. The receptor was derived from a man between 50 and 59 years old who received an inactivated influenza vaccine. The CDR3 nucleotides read TGTGCCAGCAGTCTCTATTTTACTGACGATAAAACCTACGAGCAGTACTTC. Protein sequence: CASSLYFTDDKTYEQYF.